This T cell receptor beta chain appears in the sequencing data of a study of blood T cells in healthy people across ages. Germline V lookup: CDR1 DFQATT, CDR2 SNEGSKA (reference sequence). The V gene lost 2 bases and the J gene lost 0 bases, with 17 bases spanning the gap. There are 17 residues in the CDR3. A second about 7 to 11 cycle PCR used barcoded and J-beta primers. A 12-random-nucleotide template-switch adaptor tagged each cDNA molecule. Per-sample output comprised a minimum of 3 million paired-end reads containing CDR3. From the 5' RACE reads, TCRdb called clonotypes with MiXCR, one entry per CDR3 protein. In the table there are around 1,000,000 distinct CDR3 sequences, around 27% of which are singletons. The data also belong to a second study, concerning T cells of mothers and their children. Per that paper: Donation came from a few healthy Caucasian mothers together with their six children. Slightly, though not significantly, more overlap was seen in related than in unrelated mother-child pairs.

This chain links TRBV20-1 with TRBJ2-1; the D gene is possibly TRBD2 (5 bases). The clonotype comes from a girl aged 2 to 10 in good health. The specimen sequenced was blood. The CDR3, as DNA: TGCAGTGCTAGATCCGCCTCCGGGAACGCCTCCTACAATGAGCAGTTCTTC. Its protein is CSARSASGNASYNEQFF.